The T cell receptor (beta chain) under discussion was sequenced for a study of T cells in women clearing cervical HPV infection. TCR beta CDR3 amplified by multiplex PCR from about 1,100 ng genomic DNA. Data came from immunoSEQ multiplex PCR; TCRdb stores just in-frame clones and leaves some out. The repertoire table contains more than 9,500 clones. CDR3 length: 17 residues. Germline V gene sequence: CDR1 MNHEY, CDR2 SVGEGT. The germline V and J ends were trimmed by 0 bases and 1 base, with 13 bases remaining between them. By frequency, this clone registers medium-sized (0.01 to 0.1%). The sequenced fragment ends 3 residues before the CDR3 boundary, so the rest is inferred from the germline J gene.

V usage is TRBV6-2 or TRBV6-3 and J usage is TRBJ2-1, with a weak D call TRBD1 (5 bases). Sequenced material: blood buffy coat. The receptor was derived from a woman between 18 and 70 years old with a cervical HPV16 infection that either progressed to CIN3+ or cleared (not recorded which). Incomplete CDR3 DNA: TGTGCCAGCAGTTACTCGATGGTCCCAGGGTCCTACAATGAG. It encodes CASSYSMVPGSYNE. The full CDR3 sequence reads CASSYSMVPGSYNEQFF.